These T cell receptor beta chains were read from a single sample in a study of T cell changes during pregnancy in multiple sclerosis. Profiling relied on immunoSEQ multiplex PCR, and the TCRdb table lists in-frame clones only, not all of them. This table holds around 59,000 clones, 93% found once. The sequences come from CD8+ T cells from peripheral blood mononuclear cells, collected in the second trimester of pregnancy. Receptor source: a female donor with multiple sclerosis, enrolled in a pregnancy study. CDR3s include the opening cysteine and the closing phenylalanine or tryptophan. A D gene is named only where the DNA matches it firmly. Not every row has a clone size; where given, it reads once, few, many or a size class.

V gene	clone size	D gene	J gene	CDR3 protein	CDR3 DNA
TRBV4-1	NA	TRBD1	TRBJ2-1	CASSQEDTGGSEQFF	TGCGCCAGCAGCCAAGAGGATACAGGGGGCTCTGAGCAGTTCTTC
TRBV9	NA	TRBD1	TRBJ2-1	CASSVGGQGRNEQFF	TGTGCCAGCAGCGTAGGCGGACAGGGTCGCAATGAGCAGTTCTTC
TRBV6-6	NA	NA	TRBJ1-2	CASSYSTGHGYTF	TGTGCCAGCAGTTACTCGACAGGTCATGGCTACACCTTC
TRBV28	NA	TRBD2	TRBJ2-7	CASSYPSGIISYEQYF	TGTGCCAGCAGTTATCCTAGCGGAATCATCTCCTACGAGCAGTACTTC
TRBV7-9	NA	TRBD1	TRBJ2-7	CASSLGTGGGDEQYF	TGTGCCAGCAGCTTAGGGACAGGGGGAGGCGACGAGCAGTACTTC
TRBV7-2	NA	NA	TRBJ2-7	CASSLVVSSYEQYF	TGTGCCAGCAGCTTAGTTGTGAGCTCCTACGAGCAGTACTTC
TRBV18	once	TRBD1	TRBJ2-3	CASSRGQGRTDTQYF	TGTGCCAGCTCCCGCGGACAGGGACGCACAGATACGCAGTATTTT
TRBV27	NA	NA	TRBJ1-1	CASSLLTGPEAFF	TGTGCCAGCAGTTTACTAACAGGGCCTGAAGCTTTCTTT
TRBV29-1	NA	NA	TRBJ2-7	CSVVRGYEQYF	TGCAGCGTTGTTCGGGGCTACGAGCAGTACTTC
TRBV19	NA	NA	TRBJ2-7	CASSISGTTYDEQYF	TGTGCCAGTAGTATCAGTGGGACAACTTATGACGAGCAGTACTTC
TRBV15	NA	NA	TRBJ2-6	CATSRISGLGANVLTF	TGTGCCACCAGCAGGATTTCAGGGCTGGGGGCCAACGTCCTGACTTTC
TRBV4-2	NA	NA	TRBJ1-3	CASSQGGSGTIYF	TGTGCCAGCAGCCAAGGTGGTAGCGGCACCATATATTTT
TRBV27	NA	TRBD1	TRBJ1-4	CASSSDLAGGDEKLFF	TGTGCCAGCAGTTCTGATTTGGCAGGGGGCGATGAAAAACTGTTTTTT
TRBV7-9	once	NA	TRBJ2-1	CASSFSGDNEQFF	TGTGCCAGCAGCTTCTCGGGGGACAATGAGCAGTTCTTC
TRBV2	NA	NA	TRBJ2-7	CASSDPRDDYEQYF	TGTGCCAGCAGTGACCCCAGGGATGACTACGAGCAGTACTTC
TRBV6-1	NA	TRBD2	TRBJ2-1	CASSELAGSHNEQFF	TGTGCCAGCAGTGAACTAGCGGGATCCCACAATGAGCAGTTCTTC
TRBV5-1	NA	TRBD1	TRBJ2-7	CASSLGWDHGQGATMESDEQYF	TGCGCCAGCAGCTTGGGATGGGACCACGGACAGGGGGCAACGATGGAATCGGACGAGCAGTACTTC